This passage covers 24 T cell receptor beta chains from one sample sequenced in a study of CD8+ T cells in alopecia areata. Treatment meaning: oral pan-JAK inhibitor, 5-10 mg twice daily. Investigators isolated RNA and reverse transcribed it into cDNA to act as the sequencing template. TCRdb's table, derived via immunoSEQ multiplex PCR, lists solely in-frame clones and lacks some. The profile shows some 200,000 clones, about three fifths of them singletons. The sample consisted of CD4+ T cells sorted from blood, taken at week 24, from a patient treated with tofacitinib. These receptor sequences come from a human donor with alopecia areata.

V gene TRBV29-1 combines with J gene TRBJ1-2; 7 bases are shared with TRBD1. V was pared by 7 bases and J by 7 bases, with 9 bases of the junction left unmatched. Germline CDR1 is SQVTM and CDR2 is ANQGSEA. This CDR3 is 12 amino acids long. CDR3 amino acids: CSAGDSARGYTF. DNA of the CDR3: TGCAGCGCCGGGGACAGCGCTCGTGGCTACACCTTC.

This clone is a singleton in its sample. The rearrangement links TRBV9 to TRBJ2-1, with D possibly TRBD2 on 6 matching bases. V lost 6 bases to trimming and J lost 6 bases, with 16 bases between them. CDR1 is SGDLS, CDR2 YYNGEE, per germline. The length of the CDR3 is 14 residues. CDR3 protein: CASTSQRASNEQFF. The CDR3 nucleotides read TGTGCCAGCACAAGCCAGCGGGCCTCCAATGAGCAGTTCTTC.

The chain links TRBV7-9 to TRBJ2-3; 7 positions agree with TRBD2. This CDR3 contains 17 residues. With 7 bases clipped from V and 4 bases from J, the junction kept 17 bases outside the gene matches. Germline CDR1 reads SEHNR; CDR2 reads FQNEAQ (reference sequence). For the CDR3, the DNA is TGTGCCAGCACCTCAGAACGGACTAGTTTCGTCCCAGATACGCAGTATTTT. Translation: CASTSERTSFVPDTQYF.

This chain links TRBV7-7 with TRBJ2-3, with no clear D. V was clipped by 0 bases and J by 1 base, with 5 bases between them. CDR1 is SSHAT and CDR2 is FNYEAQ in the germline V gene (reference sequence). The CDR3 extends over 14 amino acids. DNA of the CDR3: TGTGCCAGCAGCTTAGCCCTCCGCACAGATACGCAGTATTTT. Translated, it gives CASSLALRTDTQYF.

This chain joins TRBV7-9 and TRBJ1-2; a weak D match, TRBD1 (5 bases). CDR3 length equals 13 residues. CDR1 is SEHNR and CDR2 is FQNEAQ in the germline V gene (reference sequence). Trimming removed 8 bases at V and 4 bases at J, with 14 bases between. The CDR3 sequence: CASSRGEGYGYTF. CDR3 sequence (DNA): TGTGCCAGCTCGAGGGGTGAAGGCTATGGCTACACCTTC.

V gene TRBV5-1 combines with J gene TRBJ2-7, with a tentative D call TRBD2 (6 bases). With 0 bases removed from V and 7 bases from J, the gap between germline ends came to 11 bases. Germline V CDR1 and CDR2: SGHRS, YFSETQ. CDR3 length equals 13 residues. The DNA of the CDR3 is TGCGCCAGCAGCTTGGCCCCGGAGGGGGAGCAGTACTTC. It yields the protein CASSLAPEGEQYF.

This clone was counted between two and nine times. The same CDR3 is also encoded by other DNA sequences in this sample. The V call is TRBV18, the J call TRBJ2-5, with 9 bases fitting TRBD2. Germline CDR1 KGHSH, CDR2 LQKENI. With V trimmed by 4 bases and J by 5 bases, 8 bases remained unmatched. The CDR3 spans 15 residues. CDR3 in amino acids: CASSLRTSEGETQYF. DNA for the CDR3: TGTGCCAGCTCACTGCGGACTAGCGAGGGGGAGACCCAGTACTTC.

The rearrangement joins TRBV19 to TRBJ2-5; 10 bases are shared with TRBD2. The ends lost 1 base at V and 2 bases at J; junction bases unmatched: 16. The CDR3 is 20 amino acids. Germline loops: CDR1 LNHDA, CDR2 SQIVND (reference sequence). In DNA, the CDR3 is TGTGCCAGTAGTATAGGTTGGCGAGGAGGAACTAGCGGGACTCAAGAGACCCAGTACTTC. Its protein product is CASSIGWRGGTSGTQETQYF. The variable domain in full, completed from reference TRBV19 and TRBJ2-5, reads DGGITQSPKYLFRKEGQNVTLSCEQNLNHDAMYWYRQDPGQGLRLIYYSQIVNDFQKGDIAEGYSVSREKKESFPLTVTSAQKNPTAFYLCASSIGWRGGTSGTQETQYFGPGTRLLVL.

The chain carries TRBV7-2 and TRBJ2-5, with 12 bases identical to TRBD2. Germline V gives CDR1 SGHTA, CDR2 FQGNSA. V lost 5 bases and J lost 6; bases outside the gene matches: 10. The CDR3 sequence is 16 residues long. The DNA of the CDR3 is TGTGCCAGCAGCCCTTCCCCTAGCGGGAGGGCAAAGACCCAGTACTTC. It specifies CASSPSPSGRAKTQYF.

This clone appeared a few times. This CDR3 is CASSLGGIGNQPQHF. DNA for the CDR3: TGTGCCAGCAGCTTAGGGGGGATCGGCAATCAGCCCCAGCATTTT. V usage is TRBV7-9 and J usage is TRBJ1-5, with a possible D match to TRBD1 (5 bases). The CDR3 length is 15 residues. The V and J ends lost 1 base and 2 bases respectively, with 9 bases between them. Germline CDR1 is SEHNR and CDR2 is FQNEAQ (reference sequence).

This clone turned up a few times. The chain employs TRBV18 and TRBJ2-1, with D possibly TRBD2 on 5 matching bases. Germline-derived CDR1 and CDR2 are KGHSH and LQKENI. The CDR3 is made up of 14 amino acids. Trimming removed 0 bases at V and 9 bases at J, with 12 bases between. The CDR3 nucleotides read TGTGCCAGCTCACCACCTTCCACTAGTTTTGAGCAGTTCTTC. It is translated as CASSPPSTSFEQFF.

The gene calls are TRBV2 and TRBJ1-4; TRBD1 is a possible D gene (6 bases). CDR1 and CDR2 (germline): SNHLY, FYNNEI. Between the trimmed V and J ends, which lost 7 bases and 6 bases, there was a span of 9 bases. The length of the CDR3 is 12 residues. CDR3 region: CASIQGDEKLFF. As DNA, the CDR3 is TGTGCCAGCATACAGGGTGATGAAAAACTGTTTTTT.

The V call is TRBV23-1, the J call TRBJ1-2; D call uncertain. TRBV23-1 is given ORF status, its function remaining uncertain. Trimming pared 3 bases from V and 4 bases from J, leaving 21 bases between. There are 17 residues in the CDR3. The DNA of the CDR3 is TGCGCCAGCAGTCACAGGAATTCGAGGGTAGTTCTCTATGGCTACACCTTC. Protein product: CASSHRNSRVVLYGYTF.

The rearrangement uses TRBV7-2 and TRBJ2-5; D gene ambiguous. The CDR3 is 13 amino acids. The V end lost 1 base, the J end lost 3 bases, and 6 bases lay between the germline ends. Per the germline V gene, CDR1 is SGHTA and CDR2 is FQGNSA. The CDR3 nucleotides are TGTGCCAGCAGCTTAGAGGCAGAAGAGACCCAGTACTTC. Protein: CASSLEAEETQYF.

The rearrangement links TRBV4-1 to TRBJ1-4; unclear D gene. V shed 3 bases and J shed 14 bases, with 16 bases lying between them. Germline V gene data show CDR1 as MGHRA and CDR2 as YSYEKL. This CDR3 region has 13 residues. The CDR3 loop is CASSHPGGHMLFF. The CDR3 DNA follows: TGCGCCAGCAGCCACCCCGGCGGCCACATGCTGTTTTTT.

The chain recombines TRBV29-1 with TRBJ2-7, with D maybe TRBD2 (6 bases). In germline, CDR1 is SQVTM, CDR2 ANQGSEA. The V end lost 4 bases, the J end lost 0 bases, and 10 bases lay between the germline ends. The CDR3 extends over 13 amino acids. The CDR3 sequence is CSVVYGGSYEQYF. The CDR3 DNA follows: TGCAGCGTTGTTTACGGGGGCTCCTACGAGCAGTACTTC.

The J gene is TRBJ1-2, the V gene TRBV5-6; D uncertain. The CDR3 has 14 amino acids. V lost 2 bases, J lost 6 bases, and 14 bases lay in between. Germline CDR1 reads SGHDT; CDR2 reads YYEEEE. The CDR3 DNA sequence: TGTGCCAGCAGCTTATTGTTGGAGGAGCATGGCTACACCTTC. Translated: CASSLLLEEHGYTF.

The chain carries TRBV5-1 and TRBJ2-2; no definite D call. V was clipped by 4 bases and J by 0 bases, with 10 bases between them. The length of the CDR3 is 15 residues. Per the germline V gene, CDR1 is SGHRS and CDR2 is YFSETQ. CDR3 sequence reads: CASSPSRANTGELFF. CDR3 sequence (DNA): TGCGCCAGCAGCCCATCTAGAGCGAACACCGGGGAGCTGTTTTTT.

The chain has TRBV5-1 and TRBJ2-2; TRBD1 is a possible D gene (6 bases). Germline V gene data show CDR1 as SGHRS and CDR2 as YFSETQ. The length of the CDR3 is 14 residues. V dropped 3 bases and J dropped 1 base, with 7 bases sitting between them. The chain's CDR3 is CASSSQGNTGELFF. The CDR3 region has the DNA TGCGCCAGCAGCTCACAGGGGAACACCGGGGAGCTGTTTTTT. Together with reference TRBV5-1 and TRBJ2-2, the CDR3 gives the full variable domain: KAGVTQTPRYLIKTRGQQVTLSCSPISGHRSVSWYQQTPGQGLQFLFEYFSETQRNKGNFPGRFSGRQFSNSRSEMNVSTLELGDSALYLCASSSQGNTGELFFGEGSRLTVL.

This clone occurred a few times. The DNA of the CDR3 is TGCGCCAGCAGCCTATCGCAGAATTACGAGCAGTACTTC. The encoded protein is CASSLSQNYEQYF. The chain combines TRBV4-3 with TRBJ2-7; D gene ambiguous. The CDR3 spans 13 residues. The V gene lost 4 bases and the J gene lost 4 bases, with 11 bases spanning the gap. Germline-derived CDR1 and CDR2 are LGHNA and YSLEER.

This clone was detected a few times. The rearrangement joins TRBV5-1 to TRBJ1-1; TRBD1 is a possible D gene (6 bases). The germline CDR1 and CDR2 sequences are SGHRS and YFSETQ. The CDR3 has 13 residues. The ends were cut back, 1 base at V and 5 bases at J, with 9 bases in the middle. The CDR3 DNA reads TGCGCCAGCAGCTTGACAGGGCTGACTGAAGCTTTCTTT. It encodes CASSLTGLTEAFF.

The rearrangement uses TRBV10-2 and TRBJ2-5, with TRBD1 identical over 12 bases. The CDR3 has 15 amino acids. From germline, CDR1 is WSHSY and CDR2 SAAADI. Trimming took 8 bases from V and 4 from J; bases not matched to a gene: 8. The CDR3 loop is CASRLRDRGLETQYF. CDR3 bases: TGCGCCAGCCGCCTCCGGGACAGGGGGCTAGAGACCCAGTACTTC.

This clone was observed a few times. CDR3 in DNA: TGCGCCAGCAGCTTGGAACGTCGGACGTTGAACACTGAAGCTTTCTTT. This codes for CASSLERRTLNTEAFF. The chain combines TRBV5-1 with TRBJ1-1; D gene ambiguous. CDR1 and CDR2 from the germline V gene are SGHRS and YFSETQ. The CDR3 extends over 16 amino acids. Trimming took 0 bases from V and 0 from J, leaving 12 bases between them.

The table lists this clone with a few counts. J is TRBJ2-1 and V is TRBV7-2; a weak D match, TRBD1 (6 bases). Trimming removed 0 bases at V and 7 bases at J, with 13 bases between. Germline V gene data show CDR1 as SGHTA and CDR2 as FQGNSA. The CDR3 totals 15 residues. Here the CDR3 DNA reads TGTGCCAGCAGCTTAGCGCCTGACAGGAGGAATGAGCAGTTCTTC. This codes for CASSLAPDRRNEQFF.